The 14 T cell receptor beta chains presented below share a single source sample, sequenced in a study of cytomegalovirus exposure and HLA in healthy donors. The PCR used 60 Vbeta and 13 Jbeta primers. Libraries were prepared by immunoSEQ multiplex PCR; TCRdb keeps only in-frame clonotypes and omits some of them. The sample lists 95,000 to 100,000 clones; roughly 80% were seen once. The sample comprised PBMCs. The receptors shown here come from a man in his sixties in good health and CMV-seropositive.

This clone came up a few times. This rearrangement joins TRBV19 to TRBJ2-3; a weak D match, TRBD1 (5 bases). From germline, CDR1 is LNHDA and CDR2 SQIVND (reference sequence). CDR3 length: 15 amino acids. Deletions cut 7 bases from V and 2 bases from J, with 16 bases between. In DNA, the CDR3 is TGTGCCAGTACCCCCTCAGTCAGGGACACAGATACGCAGTATTTT. Translating it yields CASTPSVRDTDTQYF.

The gene calls are TRBV7-2 and TRBJ2-3; D might be TRBD1 (5 bases). The CDR3 sequence is 15 residues long. V was clipped by 5 bases and J by 8 bases, with 20 bases between them. CDR1 SGHTA and CDR2 FQGNSA come from the germline V gene. The CDR3 bases are TGTGCCAGCAGCCCCCTGACCCGACAGTCGGGTACGCAGTATTTT. It encodes CASSPLTRQSGTQYF.

This rearrangement joins TRBV9 to TRBJ2-3; 8 bases agree with TRBD2. Germline V gives CDR1 SGDLS, CDR2 YYNGEE. This CDR3 is 15 amino acids long. With 3 bases clipped from V and 5 bases from J, the junction kept 8 bases outside the gene matches. CDR3 DNA sequence: TGTGCCAGCAGCGCGGGGGGGGCCGGGGGAGATACGCAGTATTTT. Translating it yields CASSAGGAGGDTQYF.

This sequence joins TRBV28 and TRBJ2-5; the match to TRBD2 covers 8 bases. The J call may not be correct, given that the DNA end is closer to TRBJ2-7. The CDR3 spans 16 residues. CDR1 MDHEN and CDR2 SYDVKM come from the germline V gene. The DNA of the CDR3 is TGTGCCAGCATTGGGCGGGGGGCTCCTAGATTCCACGAGCAGTACTTC. Its translation: CASIGRGAPRFHEQYF.

This chain uses TRBV2 with TRBJ1-3; 7 nucleotides line up with TRBD1. CDR3 length equals 14 residues. Trimming removed 10 bases from V and 0 bases from J; junction bases left unmatched: 6. Germline assignment: CDR1 SNHLY and CDR2 FYNNEI. Written as DNA, the CDR3 is TGTGCCATCAACAGGGGACTCTCTGGAAACACCATATATTTT. This gives the protein CAINRGLSGNTIYF.

This clone was counted only a few times. V is TRBV18 and J is TRBJ1-5, with D uncertain. The germline CDR1 and CDR2 sequences are KGHSH and LQKENI. The CDR3 loop spans 11 amino acids. Deletions cut 6 bases from V and 12 bases from J, with 12 bases between. The CDR3 loop reads CASSSGSNQHF. CDR3 nucleotide sequence: TGTGCCAGCTCGTCGGGGAGTAACCAGCATTTT.

V is TRBV7-9 and J is TRBJ1-5, with D maybe TRBD1 (6 bases). V was trimmed by 6 bases and J by 3 bases, leaving 12 bases between them. Per the germline V gene, CDR1 is SEHNR and CDR2 is FQNEAQ (reference sequence). CDR3 length: 14 amino acids. CDR3 DNA sequence: TGTGCCAGCAGTTCCGGACAGCCCAATCAGCCCCAGCATTTT. This codes for CASSSGQPNQPQHF.

The sample holds a few counts of this clone. This chain joins TRBV6-1 and TRBJ1-1; TRBD1 aligns across 7 bases. V was clipped by 8 bases and J by 1 base; unmatched bases: 10. CDR1 MNHNS and CDR2 SASEGT come from the germline V gene. The CDR3 spans 15 residues. CDR3 sequence reads: CASSRWGQPNTEAFF. The CDR3 nucleotides read TGTGCCAGCTCCCGGTGGGGACAGCCGAACACTGAAGCTTTCTTT.

Regarding this clone: One end of the junction does not line up with germline, which may come from a read error. CDR3 nucleotides: TGTGCCAGCAGTGAATACTCGGCGGGGGACCGGCATTTT. Its protein is CASSEYSAGDRHF. The rearrangement uses TRBV6-1 and TRBJ2-3; 7 bases agree with TRBD2. This CDR3 has 13 residues. Germline loops: CDR1 MNHNS, CDR2 SASEGT.

The V gene is TRBV18, the J gene TRBJ2-7; 8 positions match TRBD1. The CDR3 has 16 amino acids. Trimming cost V 3 bases and J 2 bases; bases outside gene matches: 9. Per germline, CDR1 KGHSH and CDR2 LQKENI. This CDR3 is CASSPVAGTGAYEQYF. The CDR3, as DNA: TGTGCCAGCTCACCCGTAGCAGGGACAGGAGCCTACGAGCAGTACTTC.

The chain links TRBV18 to TRBJ1-5, with D tentatively TRBD1 (6 bases). CDR1 is KGHSH, CDR2 LQKENI, per germline. The CDR3 covers 15 residues. Deletions cut 3 bases from V and 7 bases from J, with 16 bases between. For the CDR3, the DNA is TGTGCCAGCTCACCGGGGGCGGAGGTAGGACAGCCCCAGCATTTT. Encoded protein: CASSPGAEVGQPQHF.

V usage is TRBV7-3 and J usage is TRBJ2-5, with D maybe TRBD1 (6 bases). Gene TRBJ2-7 matches the end of the DNA better, so the J call may be wrong. Germline loops: CDR1 SGHTA, CDR2 FQGTGA. The length of the CDR3 is 13 residues. The CDR3 loop is CASSPAGDYEQYF. CDR3 bases: TGTGCCAGCAGCCCGGCAGGGGACTACGAGCAGTACTTC.

The sample holds one count of this clone. The chain has TRBV6-5 and TRBJ2-7; 8 nucleotides match TRBD2. V gave up 3 bases and J gave up 6 bases; unmatched junction bases: 13. This CDR3 is built from 16 residues. Looked up from germline, CDR1 is MNHEY and CDR2 is SVGAGI. The CDR3: CASSYLMAGGQREQYF. DNA of the CDR3: TGTGCCAGCAGTTATTTGATGGCGGGGGGCCAACGCGAGCAGTACTTC.

The chain joins TRBV19 to TRBJ1-6, with D possibly being TRBD1 (6 bases). This CDR3 comprises 14 residues. The ends were cut back, 6 bases at V and 8 bases at J, with 14 bases in the middle. Germline CDR1 is LNHDA and CDR2 is SQIVND (reference sequence). Written as DNA, the CDR3 is TGTGCCAGTAGCCCTGGACAGTTTTATTCACCCCTCCACTTT. Amino acid sequence: CASSPGQFYSPLHF.